The 4 T cell receptor beta chains reported below all come from one sample, sequenced in a study of CD8 T cells in Susac syndrome. The RNA, roughly 0.5 to 1 ug, was put through reverse transcription using random hexamers. Using its own MiXCR run on the immunoSEQ multiplex PCR reads, TCRdb lists one record per CDR3 protein. The repertoire holds about 160,000 distinct CDR3 sequences, with approximately 94% as singletons. Sequenced: CD4+ T cells from PBMCs. The receptor set was obtained from a human donor with multiple sclerosis.

The chain links TRBV29-1 to TRBJ2-1, with 8 bases fitting TRBD2. The CDR3 totals 12 residues. Germline values: CDR1 SQVTM, CDR2 ANQGSEA. V lost 7 bases, J lost 10 bases, and 9 bases stayed unmatched. The CDR3, as DNA: TGCAGCGCTGTGCCTAGCGGGCGGGAGCAGTTCTTC. Translating it yields CSAVPSGREQFF.

The V and J genes are TRBV6-1 and TRBJ1-2; 8 bases match TRBD1. CDR1 is MNHNS and CDR2 is SASEGT in the germline V gene. After removal of 5 bases from V and 4 bases from J, the junction contained 6 bases not matched to a gene. The CDR3 runs to 14 residues. In nucleotides, the CDR3 is TGTGCCAGCAGTTCAATTGACAGGGGCTATGGCTACACCTTC. The encoded protein is CASSSIDRGYGYTF.

The chain has TRBV7-8 and TRBJ2-1, with 14 nucleotides matching TRBD2. Germline values: CDR1 SGHVS, CDR2 FQNEAQ. The CDR3 runs to 16 residues. Unmatched junction bases numbered 8, after V lost 5 bases and J lost 8 bases. CDR3 nucleotides: TGTGCCAGCAGCCCTGGGACTAGCGGGAGAGGAGATGAGCAGTTCTTC. Amino acid sequence: CASSPGTSGRGDEQFF.

The chain couples TRBV28 to TRBJ1-5; a weak D match, TRBD1 (6 bases). Trimming removed 5 bases from V and 9 bases from J, with 17 bases in between. Germline V lookup: CDR1 MDHEN, CDR2 SYDVKM. This CDR3 comprises 14 residues. The CDR3 protein is CASSPWGQSRPQHF. The DNA of the CDR3 is TGTGCCAGCAGTCCCTGGGGACAATCGCGGCCCCAGCATTTT. Together with reference TRBV28 and TRBJ1-5, the CDR3 gives the full variable domain: DVKVTQSSRYLVKRTGEKVFLECVQDMDHENMFWYRQDPGLGLRLIYFSYDVKMKEKGDIPEGYSVSREKKERFSLILESASTNQTSMYLCASSPWGQSRPQHFGDGTRLSIL.